This TCR beta chain was profiled in a study of blood T cell repertoires in COVID-19. Study details: Samples of COVID-19 (acute and convalescent) were obtained from the United States, Italy and Spain.

Repertoires were generated with immunoSEQ multiplex PCR, while TCRdb's copy carries only in-frame clones and drops some. Of 190,000 or so clones in the sample, 70% to 90% are singletons; the top ten hold 1.2%. V was shortened by 4 bases and J by 1 base, with 15 bases between the two germline ends. The germline gives CDR1 SGHRS, CDR2 YFSETQ. The CDR3 runs 16 residues. The chain joins TRBV5-1 to TRBJ1-5, with a possible D match to TRBD1 (6 bases). This sequence was found in a man younger than 45 who had recovered from COVID-19. The sequencing sample was made of PBMCs or T cells enriched from blood (not recorded which). This CDR3 reads CASSPGWQGSNQPQHF. CDR3 nucleotide sequence: TGCGCCAGCAGCCCCGGTTGGCAGGGGAGCAATCAGCCCCAGCATTTT.